This T cell receptor (beta chain) stems from a study of blood T cell repertoires in COVID-19 (TCRdb year 2020). At the level of the whole study: Samples covering the acute and convalescent phases of COVID-19 were provided by collaborators in the United States, Italy and Spain. The prospective study material was composed of cDNA or gDNA derived from T cells, B-cell-depleted T cells, or PBMCs. Subjects who had been exposed to COVID-19, were actively infected with it, or had recovered from it provided the deeply sampled blood TCRbeta repertoires that made up the dataset. The repertoires were made available in a free public database intended to serve as a resource for research on the immune response to SARS-CoV-2. Samples were obtained from the ongoing ImmuneRACE study (first 160 participants) and from some 1,200 subjects provided by 6 global collaborators. A de-identified subject ID, COVID-19 status, age in years and sex were almost always included in the sample metadata. Where available, HLA class I and class II types were taken from metadata supplied by the sample provider and were not determined by assay-based typing. What the authors observed across the whole study: The amount of clinical and demographic metadata varied by source and participant and was provided uncurated.

TCRbeta CDR3 regions were amplified from genomic DNA using the immunoSEQ Assay, a bias-controlled multiplex PCR. In the original analysis: The number of nucleated cells in each sample was estimated from the amplification of reference gene primers within the assay. Sequence reads were collapsed and filtered to measure the absolute abundance of every unique TCRbeta CDR3 rearrangement. Productive Simpson clonality was computed per sample as the square root of Simpson's diversity index over productive rearrangements. TCRdb stores this immuneACCESS table with in-frame sequences only. Part of the clones is absent; in the studies checked, under half of the shortfall reflects unresolved V genes, and no reason is known for the rest. V and J calls and clone size come straight from that table; D and trimming were deduced from the DNA. This sample gives 270,000 or so clones in total; 82% of them show up just once. Roughly 3% of the sample goes to the ten largest clones.

Each collaborating institution followed its own protocols to collect whole blood in K2EDTA tubes. For TCRbeta analysis, collaborators shipped samples in one of three forms: frozen whole blood, isolated PBMCs, or DNA extracted from either of those sample types. As regards this clone: What antigen it recognizes has not been identified. No much larger clonotype is one base removed from it; base qualities were not supplied.

Trimming accounts for 5 bases at V and 0 bases at J, while the number of junction bases matched to no gene is 6. The CDR3 starts with the cysteine, ends with the phenylalanine, and has 15 residues. This entry keeps only the CDR3 DNA: 45 bases, framed from base 1. From a lookup of the germline V gene, CDR1 and CDR2 are LGHNT and FRNRAP. This clonotype originated in a young woman with acute or convalescent COVID-19. The sample taken for sequencing was peripheral blood. The rearrangement joined TRBV12-5 to TRBJ2-7, with 8 bases in between that match TRBD1. In nucleotide form, the sequence is TGTGCTAGTGGTCCCGGACAGGGACGCTCCTACGAGCAGTACTTC. The translation is CASGPGQGRSYEQYF.